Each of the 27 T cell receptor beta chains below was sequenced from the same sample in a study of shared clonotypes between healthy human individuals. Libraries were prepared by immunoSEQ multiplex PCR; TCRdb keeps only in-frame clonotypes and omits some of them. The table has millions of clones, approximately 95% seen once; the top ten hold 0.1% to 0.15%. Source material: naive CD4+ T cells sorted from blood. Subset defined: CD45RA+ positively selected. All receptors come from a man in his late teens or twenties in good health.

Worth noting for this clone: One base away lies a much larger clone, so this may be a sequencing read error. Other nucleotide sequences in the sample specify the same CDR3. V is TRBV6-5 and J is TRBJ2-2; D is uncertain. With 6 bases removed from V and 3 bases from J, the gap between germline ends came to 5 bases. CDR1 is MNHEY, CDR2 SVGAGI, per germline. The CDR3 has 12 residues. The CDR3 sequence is CASSSDTGELFF. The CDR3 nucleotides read TGTGCCAGCAGCTCCGACACCGGGGAGCTGTTTTTT.

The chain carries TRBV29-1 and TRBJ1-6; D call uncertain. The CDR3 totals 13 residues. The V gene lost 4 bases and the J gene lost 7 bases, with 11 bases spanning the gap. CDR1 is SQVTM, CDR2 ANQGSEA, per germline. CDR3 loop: CSVVTQPNSPLHF. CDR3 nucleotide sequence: TGCAGCGTTGTGACACAGCCGAATTCACCCCTCCACTTT.

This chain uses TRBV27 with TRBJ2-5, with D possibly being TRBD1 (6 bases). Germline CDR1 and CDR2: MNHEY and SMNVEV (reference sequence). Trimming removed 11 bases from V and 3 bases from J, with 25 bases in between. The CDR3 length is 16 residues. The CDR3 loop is CASEGGPDLGEETQYF. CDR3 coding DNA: TGTGCCTCCGAAGGGGGACCGGATTTAGGCGAAGAGACCCAGTACTTC.

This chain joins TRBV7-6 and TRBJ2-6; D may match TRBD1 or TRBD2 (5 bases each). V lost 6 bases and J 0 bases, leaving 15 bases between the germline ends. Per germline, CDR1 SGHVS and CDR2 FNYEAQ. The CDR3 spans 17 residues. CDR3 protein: CASRVGTDVSGANVLTF. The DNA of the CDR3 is TGTGCCAGCAGGGTGGGGACGGATGTCTCTGGGGCCAACGTCCTGACTTTC.

The CDR3 DNA is TGTGCCAGCACCACCCCCCGGGGGAACAATGAGCAGTTCTTC. Its translation: CASTTPRGNNEQFF. V gene TRBV6-5 combines with J gene TRBJ2-1; the D gene is possibly TRBD2 (6 bases). The CDR3 runs to 14 residues. CDR1 MNHEY and CDR2 SVGAGI come from the germline V gene. V dropped 7 bases and J dropped 5 bases, with 15 bases sitting between them.

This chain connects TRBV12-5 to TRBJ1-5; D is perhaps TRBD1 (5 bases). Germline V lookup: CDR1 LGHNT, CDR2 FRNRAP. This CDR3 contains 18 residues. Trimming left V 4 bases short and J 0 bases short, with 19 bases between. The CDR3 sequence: CASGSLPGGSYSNQPQHF. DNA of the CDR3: TGTGCTAGTGGTTCTCTACCCGGGGGTTCGTATAGCAATCAGCCCCAGCATTTT.

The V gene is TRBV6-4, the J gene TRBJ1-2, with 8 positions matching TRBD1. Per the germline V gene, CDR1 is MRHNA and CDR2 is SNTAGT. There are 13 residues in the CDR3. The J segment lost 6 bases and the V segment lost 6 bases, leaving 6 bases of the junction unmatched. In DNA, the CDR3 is TGTGCCAGCAGCAGGACAGGGTTAGATGGCTACACCTTC. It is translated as CASSRTGLDGYTF.

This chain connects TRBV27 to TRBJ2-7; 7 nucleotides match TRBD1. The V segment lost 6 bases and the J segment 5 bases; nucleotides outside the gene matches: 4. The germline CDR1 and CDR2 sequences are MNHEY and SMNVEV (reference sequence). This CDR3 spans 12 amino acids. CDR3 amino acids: CASSRTGHEQYF. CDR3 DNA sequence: TGTGCCAGCAGCCGGACAGGACACGAGCAGTACTTC.

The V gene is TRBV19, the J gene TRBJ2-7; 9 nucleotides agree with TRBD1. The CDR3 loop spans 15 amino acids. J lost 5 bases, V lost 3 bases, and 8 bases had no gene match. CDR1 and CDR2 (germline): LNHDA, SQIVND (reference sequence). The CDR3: CASSIQGQGTNEQYF. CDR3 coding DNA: TGTGCCAGTAGTATTCAGGGACAGGGTACGAACGAGCAGTACTTC.

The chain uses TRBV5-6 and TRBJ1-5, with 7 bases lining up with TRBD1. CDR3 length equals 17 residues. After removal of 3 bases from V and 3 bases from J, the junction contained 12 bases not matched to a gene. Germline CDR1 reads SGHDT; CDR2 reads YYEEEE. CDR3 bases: TGTGCCAGCAGCTCGCTGACTCAGGGGGTGAACAATCAGCCCCAGCATTTT. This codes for CASSSLTQGVNNQPQHF. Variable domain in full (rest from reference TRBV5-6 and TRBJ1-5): DAGVTQSPTHLIKTRGQQVTLRCSPKSGHDTVSWYQQALGQGPQFIFQYYEEEERQRGNFPDRFSGHQFPNYSSELNVNALLLGDSALYLCASSSLTQGVNNQPQHFGDGTRLSIL.

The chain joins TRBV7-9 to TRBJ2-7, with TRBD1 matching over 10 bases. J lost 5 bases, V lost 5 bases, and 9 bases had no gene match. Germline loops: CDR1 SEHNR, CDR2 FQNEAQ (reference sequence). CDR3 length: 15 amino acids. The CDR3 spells CASSPGGQGFDEQYF. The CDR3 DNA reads TGTGCCAGCAGCCCCGGGGGACAGGGGTTCGACGAGCAGTACTTC.

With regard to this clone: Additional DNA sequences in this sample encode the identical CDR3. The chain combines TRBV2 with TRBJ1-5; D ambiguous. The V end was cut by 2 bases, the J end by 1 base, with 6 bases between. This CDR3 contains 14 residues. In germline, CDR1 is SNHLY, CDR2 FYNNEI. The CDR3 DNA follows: TGTGCCAGCAGTGAACGTACCAGCAATCAGCCCCAGCATTTT. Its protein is CASSERTSNQPQHF.

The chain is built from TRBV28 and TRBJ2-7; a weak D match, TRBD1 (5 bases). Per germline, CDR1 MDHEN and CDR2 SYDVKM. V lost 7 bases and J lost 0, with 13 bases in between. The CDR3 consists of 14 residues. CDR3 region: CASTNRPFSYEQYF. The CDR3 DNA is TGTGCCAGCACTAACAGGCCCTTCTCCTACGAGCAGTACTTC.

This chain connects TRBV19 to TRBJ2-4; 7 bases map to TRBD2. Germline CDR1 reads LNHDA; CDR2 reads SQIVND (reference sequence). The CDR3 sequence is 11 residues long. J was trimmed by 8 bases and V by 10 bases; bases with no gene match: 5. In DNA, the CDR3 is TGTGCCACCGCGGGACTACACATTCAGTACTTC. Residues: CATAGLHIQYF.

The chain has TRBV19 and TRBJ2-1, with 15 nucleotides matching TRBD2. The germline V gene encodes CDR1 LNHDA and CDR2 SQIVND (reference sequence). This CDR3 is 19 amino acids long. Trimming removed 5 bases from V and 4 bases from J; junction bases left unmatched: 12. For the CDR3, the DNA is TGTGCCAGTAGTGAAACCGGGACTAGCGGGAGGATAAAGTACAATGAGCAGTTCTTC. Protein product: CASSETGTSGRIKYNEQFF.

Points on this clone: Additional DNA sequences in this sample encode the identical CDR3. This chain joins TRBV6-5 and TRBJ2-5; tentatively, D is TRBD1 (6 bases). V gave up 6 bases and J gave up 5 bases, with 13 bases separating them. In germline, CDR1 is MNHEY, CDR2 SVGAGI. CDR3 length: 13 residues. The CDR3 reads CASRQGRLETQYF. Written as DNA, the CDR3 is TGTGCCAGCAGACAGGGACGGCTTGAGACCCAGTACTTC.

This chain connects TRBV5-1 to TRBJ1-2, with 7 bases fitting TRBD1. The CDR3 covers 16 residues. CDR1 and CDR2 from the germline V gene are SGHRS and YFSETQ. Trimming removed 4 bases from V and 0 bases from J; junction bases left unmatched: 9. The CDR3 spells CASSVGTASSNYGYTF. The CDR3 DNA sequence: TGCGCCAGCAGCGTTGGGACAGCGTCCTCTAACTATGGCTACACCTTC. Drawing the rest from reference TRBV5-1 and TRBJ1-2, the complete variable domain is KAGVTQTPRYLIKTRGQQVTLSCSPISGHRSVSWYQQTPGQGLQFLFEYFSETQRNKGNFPGRFSGRQFSNSRSEMNVSTLELGDSALYLCASSVGTASSNYGYTFGSGTRLTVV.

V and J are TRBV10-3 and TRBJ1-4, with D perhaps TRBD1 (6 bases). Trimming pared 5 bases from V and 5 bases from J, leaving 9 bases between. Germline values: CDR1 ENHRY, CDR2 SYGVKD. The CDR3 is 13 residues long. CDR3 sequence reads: CAISSTGNEKLFF. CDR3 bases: TGTGCCATCAGTAGCACAGGGAATGAAAAACTGTTTTTT.

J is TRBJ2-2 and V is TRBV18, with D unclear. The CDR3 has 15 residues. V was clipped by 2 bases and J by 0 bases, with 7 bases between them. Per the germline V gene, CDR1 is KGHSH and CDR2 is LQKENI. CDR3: CASSPVTANTGELFF. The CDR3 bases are TGTGCCAGCTCACCAGTTACAGCGAACACCGGGGAGCTGTTTTTT.

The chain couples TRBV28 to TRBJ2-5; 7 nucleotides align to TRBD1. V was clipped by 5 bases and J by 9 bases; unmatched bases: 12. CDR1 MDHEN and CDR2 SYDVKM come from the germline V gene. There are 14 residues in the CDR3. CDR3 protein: CASSVTGVKRAQYF. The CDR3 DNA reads TGTGCCAGCAGTGTAACAGGGGTCAAGAGAGCCCAGTACTTC.

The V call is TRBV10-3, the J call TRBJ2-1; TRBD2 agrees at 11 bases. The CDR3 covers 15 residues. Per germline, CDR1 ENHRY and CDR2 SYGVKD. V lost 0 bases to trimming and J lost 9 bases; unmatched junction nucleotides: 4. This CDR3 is CAISESVAGGPEQFF. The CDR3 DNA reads TGTGCCATCAGTGAGTCAGTAGCGGGAGGGCCTGAGCAGTTCTTC.

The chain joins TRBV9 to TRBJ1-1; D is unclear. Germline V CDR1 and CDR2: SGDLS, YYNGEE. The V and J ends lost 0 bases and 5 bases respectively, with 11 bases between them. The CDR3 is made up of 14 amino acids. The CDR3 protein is CASSVGVVGTEAFF. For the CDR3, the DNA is TGTGCCAGCAGCGTAGGGGTAGTAGGGACTGAAGCTTTCTTT.

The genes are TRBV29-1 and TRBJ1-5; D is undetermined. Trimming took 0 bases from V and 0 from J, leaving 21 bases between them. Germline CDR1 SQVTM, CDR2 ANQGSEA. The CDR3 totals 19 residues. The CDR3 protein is CSVEDLRWTEPDSNQPQHF. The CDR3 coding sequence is TGCAGCGTTGAAGATCTTCGTTGGACGGAGCCAGATAGCAATCAGCCCCAGCATTTT.

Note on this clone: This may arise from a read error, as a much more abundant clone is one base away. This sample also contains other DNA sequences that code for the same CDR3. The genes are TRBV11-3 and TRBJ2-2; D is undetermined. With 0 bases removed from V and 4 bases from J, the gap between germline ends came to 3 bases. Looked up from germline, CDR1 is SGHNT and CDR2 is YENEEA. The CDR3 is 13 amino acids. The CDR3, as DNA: TGTGCCAGCAGCTTAGACGGCACCGGGGAGCTGTTTTTT. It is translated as CASSLDGTGELFF.

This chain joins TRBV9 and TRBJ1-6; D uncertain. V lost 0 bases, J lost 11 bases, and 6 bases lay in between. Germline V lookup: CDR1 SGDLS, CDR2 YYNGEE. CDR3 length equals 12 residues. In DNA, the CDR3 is TGTGCCAGCAGCGTAGACATGGCACCCCTCCACTTT. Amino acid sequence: CASSVDMAPLHF.

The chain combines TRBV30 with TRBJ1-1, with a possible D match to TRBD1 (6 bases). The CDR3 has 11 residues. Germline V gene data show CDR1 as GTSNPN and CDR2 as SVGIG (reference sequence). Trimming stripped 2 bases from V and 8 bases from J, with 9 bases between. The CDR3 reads CAWSQGREAFF. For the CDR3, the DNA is TGTGCCTGGAGTCAGGGGCGAGAAGCTTTCTTT.

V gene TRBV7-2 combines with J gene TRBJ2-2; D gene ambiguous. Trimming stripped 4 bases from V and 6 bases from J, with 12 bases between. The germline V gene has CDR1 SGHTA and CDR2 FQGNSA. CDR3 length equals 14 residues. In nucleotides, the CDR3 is TGTGCCAGCAGCTCATATACGTCCTCCGGGGAGCTGTTTTTT. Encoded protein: CASSSYTSSGELFF.